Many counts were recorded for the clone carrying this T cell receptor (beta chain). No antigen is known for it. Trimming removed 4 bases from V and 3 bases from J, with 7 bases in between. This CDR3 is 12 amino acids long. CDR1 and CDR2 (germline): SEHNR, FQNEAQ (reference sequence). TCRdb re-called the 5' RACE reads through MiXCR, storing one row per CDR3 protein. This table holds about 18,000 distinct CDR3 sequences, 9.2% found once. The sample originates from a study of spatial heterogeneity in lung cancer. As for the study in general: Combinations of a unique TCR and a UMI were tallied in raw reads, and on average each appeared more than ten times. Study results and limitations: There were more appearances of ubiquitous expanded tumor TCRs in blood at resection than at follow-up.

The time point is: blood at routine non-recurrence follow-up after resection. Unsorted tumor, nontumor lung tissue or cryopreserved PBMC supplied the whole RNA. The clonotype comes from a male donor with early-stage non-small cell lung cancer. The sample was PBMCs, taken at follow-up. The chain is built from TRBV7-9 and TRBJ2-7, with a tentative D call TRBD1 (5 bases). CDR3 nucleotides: TGTGCCAGCAGCTCCCAGGGCTACGAGCAGTACTTC. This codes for CASSSQGYEQYF. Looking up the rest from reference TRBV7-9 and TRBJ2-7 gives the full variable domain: DTGVSQNPRHKITKRGQNVTFRCDPISEHNRLYWYRQTLGQGPEFLTYFQNEAQLEKSRLLSDRFSAERPKGSFSTLEIQRTEQGDSAMYLCASSSQGYEQYFGPGTRLTVT.